This T cell receptor (beta chain) comes out of a study of technical replicates of blood from several donors (dated by TCRdb to about 2017). Library preparation was by the immunoSEQ multiplex PCR assay. Not all clones reach the TCRdb copy of this immuneACCESS table, which keeps in-frame sequences only. Checked studies attribute under half of the gap to unresolved V genes and leave the rest unexplained. The sample profile shows 80,000 to 95,000 clones; roughly 94% of them were found once. Around 0.22% of the sample comes from the top ten. V and J are truncated by 3 bases and 5 bases respectively, leaving an intervening sequence of 20 bases. Reading the germline V gene gives CDR1 MDHEN and CDR2 SYDVKM. From the cysteine up to the phenylalanine, the CDR3 has a length of 16 residues. Kept here is only the CDR3 DNA, which spans 48 bases and is read in frame from base 1. Of note for this clone: The antigen it binds to is not known. There are no base qualities to consult, and no much larger clone falls within one base.

The specimen sequenced was T cells isolated from PBMCs. In this chain, TRBV28 is recombined with TRBJ2-7, with no confident D gene call. The clonotype comes from a human donor in good health. The CDR3 has the sequence CASSFLIQDRPNEQYF. The nucleotides read TGTGCCAGCAGTTTTTTGATCCAGGATAGGCCAAACGAGCAGTACTTC.